The 29 T cell receptor beta chains presented below share a single source sample, sequenced in a study of naive and memory T cell subsets. Ligated cDNA underwent four rounds of PCR with nested alpha and beta constant region primers and SP2. TCRdb passed the 5' RACE reads through MiXCR, listing each CDR3 protein once. The sample has about 48,000 distinct CDR3 sequences; 4.7% are singletons. TCR cDNA received a 3' ligated oligonucleotide that carried a UMI. The origin of the receptors is a female donor in good health.

At least ten counts were recorded for this clonotype. The chain links TRBV14 to TRBJ2-1; no reliable D call. The CDR3 covers 14 residues. The germline CDR1 and CDR2 sequences are SGHDN and FVKESK. Trimming stripped 8 bases from V and 2 bases from J, with 13 bases between. CDR3 in amino acids: CASSEAWAYNEQFF. CDR3 coding DNA: TGTGCCAGCTCCGAAGCTTGGGCCTACAATGAGCAGTTCTTC.

The sample holds many counts of this clonotype. The V and J genes are TRBV12-3 or TRBV12-4 and TRBJ2-3, with D perhaps being TRBD1 or TRBD2 (7 bases each). V was pared by 2 bases and J by 1 base, with 16 bases between. The CDR3 totals 17 residues. The CDR3 nucleotides read TGTGCCAGCAGTTTATTCCTTGGGAGGGGGCGCACAGATACGCAGTATTTT. The encoded protein is CASSLFLGRGRTDTQYF.

As to this clonotype: A read error may explain this, as a much larger clone is one base away. The chain carries TRBV21-1 and TRBJ2-5; the D segment call TRBD2 is taken from the table without a DNA check. TRBV21-1 is flagged as a pseudogene. The CDR3 runs 17 residues. In DNA, the CDR3 is TGTGCCAGCGGCATTGGGGGACTAGCGGGACTCCAAGAGACCCAGTACTTC. Residues: CASGIGGLAGLQETQYF.

This clonotype has a count of ten or more. This chain links TRBV25-1 with TRBJ1-5; possible D gene TRBD1, 6 bases. V lost 4 bases, J lost 7 bases, and 11 bases lay in between. CDR1 is MGHDK and CDR2 is SYGVNS in the germline V gene. The CDR3 runs 13 residues. Written as DNA, the CDR3 is TGTGCCAGCAGTGCAGGGGCAGGGCAGCCCCAGCATTTT. Protein product: CASSAGAGQPQHF.

The sample holds many counts of this clonotype. V gene TRBV6-1 combines with J gene TRBJ2-3; TRBD2 matches at 8 bases. CDR3 length equals 17 residues. CDR1 is MNHNS, CDR2 SASEGT, per germline. V lost 1 base and J lost 3; bases outside the gene matches: 9. DNA for the CDR3: TGTGCCAGCAGTGAAGTACCCGCTAGCGGGTTAACAGATACGCAGTATTTT. Its protein product is CASSEVPASGLTDTQYF.

This clonotype was seen many times. The rearrangement links TRBV28 to TRBJ1-4; D is unresolved. The CDR3 has 13 residues. Germline V gene data show CDR1 as MDHEN and CDR2 as SYDVKM. V lost 8 bases and J lost 2, with 9 bases in between. In nucleotides, the CDR3 is TGTGCCAGCGGGTTGGGGACTAATGAAAAACTGTTTTTT. Its translation: CASGLGTNEKLFF.

This clonotype was observed at least ten times. The rearrangement links TRBV6-6 to TRBJ2-3, with D unresolved. V was trimmed by 6 bases and J by 0 bases, leaving 16 bases between them. There are 16 residues in the CDR3. Germline CDR1 is MNHNY and CDR2 is SVGAGI (reference sequence). As DNA, the CDR3 is TGTGCCAGCAGCCCGCTGGGTCAGACTAGCACAGATACGCAGTATTTT. Amino acids: CASSPLGQTSTDTQYF.

This clonotype showed up many times. The chain employs TRBV7-2 and TRBJ1-4, with D perhaps TRBD1 (5 bases). Germline V CDR1 and CDR2: SGHTA, FQGNSA. The CDR3 runs 15 residues. V lost 5 bases to trimming and J lost 0 bases, with 10 bases between them. The CDR3 is CASSATTATNEKLFF. Here the CDR3 DNA reads TGTGCCAGCAGCGCTACGACAGCAACTAATGAAAAACTGTTTTTT.

This clonotype appeared a few times. CDR3 in DNA: TGTGCCAGCAGTCCCCGGGGGAGCTCCTACGAGCAGTACTTC. Its protein product is CASSPRGSSYEQYF. The J gene is TRBJ2-7, the V gene TRBV28; weak D call: TRBD2 (6 bases). There are 14 residues in the CDR3. Between the trimmed V and J ends, which lost 5 bases and 0 bases, there was a span of 11 bases. Germline V gives CDR1 MDHEN, CDR2 SYDVKM.

This clonotype was picked up a small number of times. The gene calls are TRBV28 and TRBJ1-2; TRBD1 agrees at 8 bases. Unmatched junction bases numbered 8, after V lost 2 bases and J lost 12 bases. The germline gives CDR1 MDHEN, CDR2 SYDVKM. The CDR3 sequence is 13 residues long. CDR3 amino acids: CASSLQGARGDTF. The DNA of the CDR3 is TGTGCCAGCAGTTTACAGGGGGCGCGAGGCGACACCTTC.

This clonotype occurred many times. The chain couples TRBV29-1 to TRBJ1-1; the match to TRBD1 covers 7 bases. Germline V lookup: CDR1 SQVTM, CDR2 ANQGSEA. The CDR3 has 13 amino acids. V lost 6 bases, J lost 0 bases, and 4 bases stayed unmatched. The CDR3 DNA follows: TGCAGCGTGGGGGGACAGATGAACACTGAAGCTTTCTTT. It specifies CSVGGQMNTEAFF.

In this sample, this clonotype turned up many times. The genes are TRBV7-8 and TRBJ2-4, with 9 positions matching TRBD2. The length of the CDR3 is 17 residues. The ends lost 8 bases at V and 2 bases at J; junction bases unmatched: 13. Germline-derived CDR1 and CDR2 are SGHVS and FQNEAQ. This CDR3 is CASGTSRRADPKNIQYF. In DNA form, the CDR3 reads TGTGCCAGCGGGACTAGCCGCAGGGCCGACCCCAAAAACATTCAGTACTTC.

This clonotype was observed a few times. The V gene is TRBV29-1, the J gene TRBJ2-3, with TRBD2 matching over 9 bases. The germline gives CDR1 SQVTM, CDR2 ANQGSEA. V lost 3 bases and J lost 2; bases outside the gene matches: 9. The CDR3 length is 16 residues. The CDR3: CSVEGGRESSTDTQYF. As DNA, the CDR3 is TGCAGCGTTGAGGGCGGGAGGGAGTCGTCCACAGATACGCAGTATTTT.

This clonotype was observed at least ten times. This chain joins TRBV5-1 and TRBJ1-1; D call uncertain. The CDR3 is 13 amino acids. V shed 2 bases and J shed 6 bases, with 11 bases lying between them. Looked up from germline, CDR1 is SGHRS and CDR2 is YFSETQ. The CDR3 sequence: CASSLKETAEAFF. For the CDR3, the DNA is TGCGCCAGCAGCTTAAAGGAAACGGCTGAAGCTTTCTTT. Supplemented by reference TRBV5-1 and TRBJ1-1, the full variable domain reads KAGVTQTPRYLIKTRGQQVTLSCSPISGHRSVSWYQQTPGQGLQFLFEYFSETQRNKGNFPGRFSGRQFSNSRSEMNVSTLELGDSALYLCASSLKETAEAFFGQGTRLTVV.

In this sample, this clonotype turned up many times. The chain employs TRBV6-6 and TRBJ2-5; 7 bases align to TRBD2. The germline V gene has CDR1 MNHNY and CDR2 SVGAGI (reference sequence). V shed 3 bases and J 4 bases; nucleotides not matched to a gene: 8. The CDR3 runs to 15 residues. The CDR3 reads CASSYSPVAGETQYF. In DNA, the CDR3 is TGTGCCAGCAGTTATTCCCCGGTAGCGGGAGAGACCCAGTACTTC.

A word on this clonotype: With a much larger clone just one base away, this may be a read error. This chain links TRBV6-4 with TRBJ2-1; 10 nucleotides agree with TRBD2. This CDR3 comprises 14 residues. Germline CDR1 is MRHNA and CDR2 is SNTAGT. Unmatched junction bases numbered 10, after V lost 8 bases and J lost 9 bases. The CDR3 DNA follows: TGTGCCAGCTCCCTTAGGACTAGCGGCAGTGAGCAGTTCTTC. Translation: CASSLRTSGSEQFF.

Many counts were recorded for this clonotype. The V gene is TRBV7-3, the J gene TRBJ1-1; D is possibly TRBD1 (6 bases). Trimming cost V 5 bases and J 3 bases, with 22 bases left between them. This CDR3 region has 17 residues. Germline-derived CDR1 and CDR2 are SGHTA and FQGTGA. CDR3 in amino acids: CASSPTGGGLGDTEAFF. As DNA, the CDR3 is TGTGCCAGCAGCCCGACGGGGGGGGGGCTCGGGGACACTGAAGCTTTCTTT.

The rearrangement uses TRBV29-1 and TRBJ2-1; 10 bases are a match to TRBD2. The germline CDR1 and CDR2 sequences are SQVTM and ANQGSEA. The CDR3 contains 14 residues. V lost 7 bases, J lost 4 bases, and 7 bases stayed unmatched. The CDR3 DNA is TGCAGCGCCCTCCGGACTAGCGGTTACAATGAGCAGTTCTTC. It encodes CSALRTSGYNEQFF.

The sample holds a few counts of this clonotype. CDR3 nucleotides: TGCGCCAGCAGCCGAGACCGGAACAATGAGCAGTTCTTC. This translates into CASSRDRNNEQFF. The V gene is TRBV4-3, the J gene TRBJ2-1; D ambiguous. This CDR3 spans 13 amino acids. CDR1 and CDR2 from the germline V gene are LGHNA and YSLEER. Trimming left V 4 bases short and J 5 bases short, with 9 bases between.

This clonotype was observed at least ten times. The chain carries TRBV28 and TRBJ2-3; no clear D. CDR3 size: 18 residues. Germline V lookup: CDR1 MDHEN, CDR2 SYDVKM. V gave up 3 bases and J gave up 3 bases, with 22 bases separating them. CDR3 DNA sequence: TGTGCCAGCAGTTTCCCACCGCCCGATCAAATCAGGACAGATACGCAGTATTTT. This codes for CASSFPPPDQIRTDTQYF.

This clonotype showed up many times. The rearrangement links TRBV20-1 to TRBJ2-7, with 11 bases fitting TRBD2. The CDR3 extends over 17 amino acids. Trimming at V came to 5 bases and at J to 3 bases, leaving 15 bases not matched to a gene. CDR1 is DFQATT and CDR2 is SNEGSKA in the germline V gene (reference sequence). CDR3 bases: TGCAGTGCTCCCAACCGGGCTAGCGGGAGGTCTAGCTACGAGCAGTACTTC. Its translation: CSAPNRASGRSSYEQYF.

This clonotype was picked up many times. The rearrangement joins TRBV5-6 to TRBJ2-7; D might be TRBD2 (6 bases). The CDR3 sequence is 13 residues long. CDR1 is SGHDT and CDR2 is YYEEEE in the germline V gene. V was cut by 4 bases and J by 4 bases, with 12 bases left in between. CDR3 DNA sequence: TGTGCCAGCAGCCCTGGCGCGGGATACGAGCAGTACTTC. Residues: CASSPGAGYEQYF.

This clonotype occurred many times. J is TRBJ2-2 and V is TRBV6-1, with TRBD1 matching over 7 bases. With 5 bases clipped from V and 4 bases from J, the junction kept 10 bases outside the gene matches. Per germline, CDR1 MNHNS and CDR2 SASEGT. This CDR3 is built from 16 residues. The CDR3, as DNA: TGTGCCAGCAGTCCGTGGGGACAGCTTCCCACCGGGGAGCTGTTTTTT. Encoded protein: CASSPWGQLPTGELFF.

This clonotype has ten or more counts. The chain employs TRBV11-2 and TRBJ2-3; D is uncertain. CDR3 length: 14 residues. The germline gives CDR1 SGHAT, CDR2 FQNNGV. Trimming cost V 2 bases and J 7 bases, with 13 bases left between them. The CDR3 is CASSLNVRGHTQYF. The CDR3 DNA sequence: TGTGCCAGCAGCTTAAACGTACGCGGACATACGCAGTATTTT.

This clonotype came up many times. This chain links TRBV3-1 with TRBJ2-6; D is ambiguous. V was cut by 2 bases and J by 0 bases, with 11 bases left in between. Germline CDR1 reads LGHDT; CDR2 reads YNNKEL (reference sequence). This CDR3 spans 17 amino acids. The chain's CDR3 is CASSQFRAPSGANVLTF. The CDR3 nucleotides are TGTGCCAGCAGCCAATTCCGGGCACCCTCTGGGGCCAACGTCCTGACTTTC. Looking up the rest from reference TRBV3-1 and TRBJ2-6 gives the full variable domain: DTAVSQTPKYLVTQMGNDKSIKCEQNLGHDTMYWYKQDSKKFLKIMFSYNNKELIINETVPNRFSPKSPDKAHLNLHINSLELGDSAVYFCASSQFRAPSGANVLTFGAGSRLTVL.

Many counts were recorded for this clonotype. The V and J genes are TRBV3-1 and TRBJ2-7, with TRBD1 matching over 7 bases. This CDR3 is built from 14 residues. Germline values: CDR1 LGHDT, CDR2 YNNKEL (reference sequence). The V gene end was trimmed by 4 bases and the J gene end by 2 bases; junction bases not matched to a gene: 5. In nucleotides, the CDR3 is TGTGCCAGCAGCCCTCGGACAGGTGCCTACGAGCAGTACTTC. It specifies CASSPRTGAYEQYF.

This clonotype has at least ten counts. The genes are TRBV5-1 and TRBJ2-3; D may correspond to TRBD1 or TRBD2 (5 bases each). The CDR3 is made up of 15 amino acids. In germline, CDR1 is SGHRS, CDR2 YFSETQ. V lost 7 bases to trimming and J lost 2 bases, with 17 bases between them. Here the CDR3 DNA reads TGCGCCAGCCGCGCCGGTGGGGGTCACACAGATACGCAGTATTTT. Residues: CASRAGGGHTDTQYF. Full variable domain (remainder filled in from reference TRBV5-1 and TRBJ2-3): KAGVTQTPRYLIKTRGQQVTLSCSPISGHRSVSWYQQTPGQGLQFLFEYFSETQRNKGNFPGRFSGRQFSNSRSEMNVSTLELGDSALYLCASRAGGGHTDTQYFGPGTRLTVL.

This clonotype has a count of ten or more. The rearrangement uses TRBV18 and TRBJ2-1; the match to TRBD2 covers 9 bases. V was clipped by 5 bases and J by 2 bases; unmatched bases: 4. Germline-derived CDR1 and CDR2 are KGHSH and LQKENI. The CDR3 has 15 residues. The CDR3 protein is CASSRLAAAYNEQFF. CDR3 sequence (DNA): TGTGCCAGCTCAAGACTAGCGGCCGCCTACAATGAGCAGTTCTTC.

The chain couples TRBV20-1 to TRBJ2-4; D gene ambiguous. The length of the CDR3 is 15 residues. Germline V gene lookup returns CDR1 DFQATT and CDR2 SNEGSKA (reference sequence). Between the trimmed V and J ends, which lost 0 bases and 0 bases, there was a span of 9 bases. CDR3 sequence: CSARDRRLAKNIQYF. Here the CDR3 DNA reads TGCAGTGCTAGAGATCGACGCTTAGCCAAAAACATTCAGTACTTC.